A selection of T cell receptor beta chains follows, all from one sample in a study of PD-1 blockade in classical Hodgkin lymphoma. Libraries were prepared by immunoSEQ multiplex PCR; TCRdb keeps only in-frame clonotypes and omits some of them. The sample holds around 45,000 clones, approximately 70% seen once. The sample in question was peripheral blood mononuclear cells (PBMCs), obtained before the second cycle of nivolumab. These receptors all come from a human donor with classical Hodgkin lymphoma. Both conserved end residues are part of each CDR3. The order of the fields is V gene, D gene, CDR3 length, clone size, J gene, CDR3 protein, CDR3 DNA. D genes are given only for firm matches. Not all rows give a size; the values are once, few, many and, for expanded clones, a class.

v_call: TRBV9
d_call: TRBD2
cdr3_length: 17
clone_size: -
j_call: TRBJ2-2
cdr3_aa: CASSVLAGVGNTGELFF
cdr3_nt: TGTGCCAGCAGCGTACTAGCGGGAGTCGGGAACACCGGGGAGCTGTTTTTT

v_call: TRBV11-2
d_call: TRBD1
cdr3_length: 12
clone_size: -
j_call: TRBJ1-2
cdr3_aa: CASSRQGYGYTF
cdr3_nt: TGTGCCAGCAGTCGACAGGGTTATGGCTACACCTTC

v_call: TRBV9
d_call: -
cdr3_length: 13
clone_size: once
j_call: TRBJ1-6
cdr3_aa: CASSVGPLEPLHF
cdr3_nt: TGTGCCAGCAGCGTAGGACCGCTTGAACCCCTCCACTTT

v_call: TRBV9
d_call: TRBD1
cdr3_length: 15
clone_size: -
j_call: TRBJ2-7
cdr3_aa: CASSVEGALTYEQYF
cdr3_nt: TGTGCCAGCAGCGTAGAGGGGGCCCTAACCTACGAGCAGTACTTC

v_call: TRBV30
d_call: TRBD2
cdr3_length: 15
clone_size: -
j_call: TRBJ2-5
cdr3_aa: CAWSVGGGAVETQYF
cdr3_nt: TGTGCCTGGAGTGTCGGCGGGGGGGCTGTCGAGACCCAGTACTTC

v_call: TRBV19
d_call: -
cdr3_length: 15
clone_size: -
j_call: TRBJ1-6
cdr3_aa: CASRNGGGHDSPLHF
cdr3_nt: TGTGCCAGTAGAAATGGGGGGGGGCATGATTCACCCCTCCACTTT

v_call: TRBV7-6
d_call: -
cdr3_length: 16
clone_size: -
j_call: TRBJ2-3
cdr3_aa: CASSSHPASGTDTQYF
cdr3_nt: TGTGCCAGCAGCTCCCATCCAGCTAGCGGCACAGATACGCAGTATTTT

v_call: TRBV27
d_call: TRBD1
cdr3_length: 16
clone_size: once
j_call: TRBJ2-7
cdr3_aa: CASSLSQGMSVYEQYF
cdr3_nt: TGTGCCAGCAGTTTATCACAGGGGATGAGCGTCTACGAGCAGTACTTC

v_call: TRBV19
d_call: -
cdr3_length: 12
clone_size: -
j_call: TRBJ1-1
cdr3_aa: CASSQWNAEAFF
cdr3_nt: TGTGCCAGTAGTCAGTGGAACGCTGAAGCTTTCTTT

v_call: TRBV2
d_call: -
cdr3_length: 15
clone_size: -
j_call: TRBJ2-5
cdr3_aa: CASSYSGTEQETQYF
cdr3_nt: TGTGCCAGCAGTTACTCCGGGACGGAGCAAGAGACCCAGTACTTC

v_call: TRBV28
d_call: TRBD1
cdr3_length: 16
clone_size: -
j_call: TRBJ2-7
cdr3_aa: CASSQEVTGQGGCKYF
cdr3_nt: TGTGCCAGCAGTCAGGAGGTTACGGGACAGGGGGGATGTAAGTACTTC

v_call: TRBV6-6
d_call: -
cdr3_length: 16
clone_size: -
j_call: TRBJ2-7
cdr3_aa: CASSYAMGGPRGEQYF
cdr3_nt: TGTGCCAGCAGTTACGCAATGGGGGGCCCTCGGGGGGAGCAGTACTTC

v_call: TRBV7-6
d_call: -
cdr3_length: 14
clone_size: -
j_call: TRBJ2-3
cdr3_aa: CASSLAELSDTQYF
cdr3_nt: TGTGCCAGCAGCTTAGCTGAACTTTCGGATACGCAGTATTTT

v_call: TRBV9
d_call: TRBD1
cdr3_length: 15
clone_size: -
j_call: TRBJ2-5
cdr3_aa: CASSGGTVNYETQYF
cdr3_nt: TGTGCCAGCAGCGGAGGGACAGTTAACTATGAGACCCAGTACTTC

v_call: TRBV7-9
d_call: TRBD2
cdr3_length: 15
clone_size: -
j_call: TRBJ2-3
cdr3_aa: CASSPSGSATDTQYF
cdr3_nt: TGTGCCAGCAGCCCTAGCGGGAGCGCAACAGATACGCAGTATTTT

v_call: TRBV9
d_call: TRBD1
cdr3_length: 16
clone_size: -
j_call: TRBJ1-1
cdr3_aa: CASSHGQDLRGTEAFF
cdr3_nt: TGTGCCAGCAGCCACGGACAGGACCTGAGGGGGACTGAAGCTTTCTTT

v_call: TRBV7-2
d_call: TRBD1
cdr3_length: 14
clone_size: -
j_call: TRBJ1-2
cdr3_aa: CASSSTGGAYGYTF
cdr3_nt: TGTGCCAGCAGCTCCACAGGGGGCGCATATGGCTACACCTTC

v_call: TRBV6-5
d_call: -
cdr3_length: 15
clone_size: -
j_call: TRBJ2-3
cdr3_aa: CASSSTVSSTDTQYF
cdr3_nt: TGTGCCAGCAGTTCGACAGTCTCCTCCACAGATACGCAGTATTTT

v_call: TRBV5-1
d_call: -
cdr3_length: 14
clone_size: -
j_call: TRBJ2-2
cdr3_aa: CASWAGTPPGELFF
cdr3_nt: TGCGCCAGCTGGGCCGGGACCCCCCCCGGGGAGCTGTTTTTT

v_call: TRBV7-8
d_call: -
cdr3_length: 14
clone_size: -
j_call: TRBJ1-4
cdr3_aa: CASSLGFGREKLFF
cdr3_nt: TGTGCCAGCAGCTTAGGGTTTGGGAGGGAAAAACTGTTTTTT

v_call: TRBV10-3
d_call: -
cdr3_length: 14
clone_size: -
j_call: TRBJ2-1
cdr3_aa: CAISPPTSADEQFF
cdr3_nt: TGTGCCATCAGCCCTCCGACCAGCGCCGATGAGCAGTTCTTC

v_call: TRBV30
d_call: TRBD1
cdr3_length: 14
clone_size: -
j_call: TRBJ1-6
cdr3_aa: CAWRPGQGSPPLHF
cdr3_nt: TGTGCCTGGAGGCCGGGACAGGGATCACCACCCCTCCACTTT

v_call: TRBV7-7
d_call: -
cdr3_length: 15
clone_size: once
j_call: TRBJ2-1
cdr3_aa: CASSLFQGLGNEQFF
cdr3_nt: TGTGCTAGCAGCTTATTCCAGGGGTTGGGCAATGAGCAGTTCTTC

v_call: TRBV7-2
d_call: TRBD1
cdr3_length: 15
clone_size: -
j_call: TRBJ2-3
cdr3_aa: CASSSGQGGTDTQYF
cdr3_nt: TGTGCCAGCAGCTCCGGACAGGGGGGAACAGATACGCAGTATTTT

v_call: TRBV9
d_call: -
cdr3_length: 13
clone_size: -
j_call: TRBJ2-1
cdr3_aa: CASGDYRDNEQFF
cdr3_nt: TGTGCCAGCGGAGATTACAGGGACAATGAGCAGTTCTTC

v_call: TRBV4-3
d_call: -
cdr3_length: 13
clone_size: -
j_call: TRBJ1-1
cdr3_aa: CASSQERVTEAFF
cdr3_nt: TGCGCCAGCAGCCAAGAGCGCGTCACTGAAGCTTTCTTT

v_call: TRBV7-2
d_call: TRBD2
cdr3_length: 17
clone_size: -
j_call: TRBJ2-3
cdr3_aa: CASSLPRGGRAENTQYF
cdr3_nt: TGTGCCAGCAGCTTACCTCGAGGAGGGAGGGCGGAAAATACGCAGTATTTT

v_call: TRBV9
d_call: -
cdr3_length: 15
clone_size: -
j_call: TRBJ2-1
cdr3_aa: CASSVLASSYNEQFF
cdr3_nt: TGTGCCAGCAGCGTACTCGCGTCCTCCTACAATGAGCAGTTCTTC

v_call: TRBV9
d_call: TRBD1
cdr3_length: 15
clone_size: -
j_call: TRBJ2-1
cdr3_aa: CASSEWGQTYNEQFF
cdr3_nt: TGTGCCAGCAGCGAATGGGGACAGACCTACAATGAGCAGTTCTTC

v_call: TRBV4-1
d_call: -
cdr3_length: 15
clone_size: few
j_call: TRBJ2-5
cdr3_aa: CASSQGLLGRETQYF
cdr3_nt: TGCGCCAGCAGCCAAGGACTCCTAGGGCGAGAGACCCAGTACTTC

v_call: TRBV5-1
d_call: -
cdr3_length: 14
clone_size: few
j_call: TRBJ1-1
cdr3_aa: CASSLAGMSTEAFF
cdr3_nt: TGCGCCAGCAGCTTGGCAGGGATGAGCACTGAAGCTTTCTTT

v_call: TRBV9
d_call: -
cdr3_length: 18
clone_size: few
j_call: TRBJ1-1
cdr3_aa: CASSDGLISRARLPGAFF
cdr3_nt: TGTGCCAGCAGCGACGGGTTAATCTCCCGGGCCAGATTACCTGGAGCTTTCTTT

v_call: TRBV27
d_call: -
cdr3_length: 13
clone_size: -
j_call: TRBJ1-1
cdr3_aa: CASSFWGNTEAFF
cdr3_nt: TGTGCCAGCAGTTTTTGGGGGAACACTGAAGCTTTCTTT

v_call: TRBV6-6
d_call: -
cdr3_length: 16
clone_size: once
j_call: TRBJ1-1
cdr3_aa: CASSYSGPGMNTEAFF
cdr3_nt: TGTGCCAGCAGTTACTCGGGGCCAGGAATGAACACTGAAGCTTTCTTT

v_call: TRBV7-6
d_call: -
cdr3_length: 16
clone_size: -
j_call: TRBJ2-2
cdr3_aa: CASSGETGLNTGELFF
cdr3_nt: TGTGCCAGCAGCGGGGAAACAGGATTGAACACCGGGGAGCTGTTTTTT

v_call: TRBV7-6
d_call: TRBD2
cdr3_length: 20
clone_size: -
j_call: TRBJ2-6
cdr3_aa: CASSLDDAGGPFGGANVLTF
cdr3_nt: TGTGCCAGCAGCTTAGACGATGCGGGAGGGCCCTTCGGTGGGGCCAACGTCCTGACTTTC

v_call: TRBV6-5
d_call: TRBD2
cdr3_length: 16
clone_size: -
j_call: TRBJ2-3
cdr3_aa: CASSYREAGGTDTQYF
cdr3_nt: TGTGCCAGCAGTTACCGGGAAGCGGGGGGCACAGATACGCAGTATTTT

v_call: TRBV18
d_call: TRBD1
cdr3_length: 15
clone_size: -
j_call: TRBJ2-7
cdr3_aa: CASSLSGTGGDEQYF
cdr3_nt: TGTGCCAGCTCACTCTCCGGGACAGGGGGCGACGAGCAGTACTTC